This record covers a single TCR beta chain. Antigen specificity is unknown. This sample's treatment: 15 Gy SBRT to primary tumor, nephrectomy 4 weeks later. This renal cell carcinoma was of the clear cell type. From germline, CDR1 is SQVTM and CDR2 ANQGSEA. CDR3 length: 13 residues. V lost 2 bases and J lost 4, with 11 bases in between. The entry originates in a study of radiation and T cells in renal cell carcinoma. General study findings and limits: Top tumor clonotypes rose in blood 2 weeks post-radiation, then contracted. Without pretreatment biopsies, baseline tumor clonotype presence was undetermined. Intratumoral heterogeneity was not captured in these approximately 1 g regions.

TCRdb's copy holds only in-frame clones and misses some; the assay was immunoSEQ multiplex PCR. The sample has roughly 9,000 clones; 50% to 75% are singletons. The sequencing here drew on tumor tissue, taken from a patient whose treatment included radiotherapy and nephrectomy. The rearrangement joins TRBV29-1 to TRBJ1-2; D unresolved. This clonotype originated in a man aged 60 to 69 with renal cell carcinoma. CDR3 nucleotides: TGCAGCGTTGAACAGCTGGAAGCCTATGGCTACACCTTC. It translates to CSVEQLEAYGYTF.